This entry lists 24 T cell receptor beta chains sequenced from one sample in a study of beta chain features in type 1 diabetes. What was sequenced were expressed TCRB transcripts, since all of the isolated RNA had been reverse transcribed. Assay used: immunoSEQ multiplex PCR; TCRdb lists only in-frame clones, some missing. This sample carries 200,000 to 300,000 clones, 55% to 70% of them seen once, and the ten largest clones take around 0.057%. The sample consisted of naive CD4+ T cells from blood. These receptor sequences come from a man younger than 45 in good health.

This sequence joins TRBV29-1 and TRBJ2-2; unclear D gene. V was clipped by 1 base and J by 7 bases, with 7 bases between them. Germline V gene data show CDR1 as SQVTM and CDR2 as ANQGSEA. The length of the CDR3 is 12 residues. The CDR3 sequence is CSVEGGLGELFF. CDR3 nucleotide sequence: TGCAGCGTTGAAGGAGGCCTCGGGGAGCTGTTTTTT.

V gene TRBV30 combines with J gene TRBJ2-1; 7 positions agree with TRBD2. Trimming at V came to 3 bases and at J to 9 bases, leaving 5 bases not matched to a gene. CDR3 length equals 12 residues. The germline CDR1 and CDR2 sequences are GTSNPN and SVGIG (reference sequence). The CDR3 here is CAWRGLPLEQFF. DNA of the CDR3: TGTGCCTGGAGGGGACTACCTCTTGAGCAGTTCTTC.

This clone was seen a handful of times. CDR3 amino acids: CASSQRRTGKHQETQYF. CDR3 nucleotide sequence: TGTGCCAGCAGCCAAAGAAGAACGGGGAAACACCAAGAGACCCAGTACTTC. This chain uses TRBV14 with TRBJ2-5; tentative D call: TRBD2 (5 bases). Germline loops: CDR1 SGHDN, CDR2 FVKESK. The CDR3 is made up of 17 amino acids. Trimming pared 2 bases from V and 0 bases from J, leaving 16 bases between.

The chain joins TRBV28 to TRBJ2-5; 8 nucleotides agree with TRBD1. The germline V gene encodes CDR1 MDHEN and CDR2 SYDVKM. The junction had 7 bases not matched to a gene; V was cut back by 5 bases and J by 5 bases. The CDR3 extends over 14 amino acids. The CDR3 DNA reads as TGTGCCAGCAGTGACGTAGACAGGGGTGAGACCCAGTACTTC. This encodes CASSDVDRGETQYF.

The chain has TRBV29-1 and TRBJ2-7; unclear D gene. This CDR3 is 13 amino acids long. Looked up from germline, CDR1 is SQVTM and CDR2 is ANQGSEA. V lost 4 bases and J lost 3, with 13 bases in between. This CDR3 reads CSVAGQRNYEQYF. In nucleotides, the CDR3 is TGCAGCGTTGCGGGTCAGAGGAACTACGAGCAGTACTTC.

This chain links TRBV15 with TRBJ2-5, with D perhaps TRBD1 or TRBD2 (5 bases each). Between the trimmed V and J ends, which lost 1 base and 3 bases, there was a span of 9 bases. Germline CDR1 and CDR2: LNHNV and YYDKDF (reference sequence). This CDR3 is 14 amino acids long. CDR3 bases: TGTGCCACCAGCAGAGGGGGGACGGAAGAGACCCAGTACTTC. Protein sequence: CATSRGGTEETQYF.

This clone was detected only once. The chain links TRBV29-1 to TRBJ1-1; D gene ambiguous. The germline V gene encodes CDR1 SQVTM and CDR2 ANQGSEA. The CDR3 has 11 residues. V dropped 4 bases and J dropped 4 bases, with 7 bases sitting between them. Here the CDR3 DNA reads TGCAGCGTTGTAGGCGTCACTGAAGCTTTCTTT. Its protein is CSVVGVTEAFF.

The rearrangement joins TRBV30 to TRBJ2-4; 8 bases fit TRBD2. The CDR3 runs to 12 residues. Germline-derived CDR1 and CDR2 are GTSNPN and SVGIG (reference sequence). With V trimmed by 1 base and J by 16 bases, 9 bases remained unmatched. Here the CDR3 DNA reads TGTGCCTGGAGTGAGTTAGCGGGGTCGTCATACTTC. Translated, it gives CAWSELAGSSYF.

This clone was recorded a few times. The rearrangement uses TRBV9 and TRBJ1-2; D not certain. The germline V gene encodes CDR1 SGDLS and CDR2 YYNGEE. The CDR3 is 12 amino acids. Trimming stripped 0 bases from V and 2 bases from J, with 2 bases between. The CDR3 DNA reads TGTGCCAGCAGCGTAGCCAACTATGGCTACACCTTC. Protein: CASSVANYGYTF.

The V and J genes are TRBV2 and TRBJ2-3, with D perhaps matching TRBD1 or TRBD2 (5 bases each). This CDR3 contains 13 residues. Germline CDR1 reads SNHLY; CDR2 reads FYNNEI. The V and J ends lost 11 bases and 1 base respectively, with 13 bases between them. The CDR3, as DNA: TGTGCCGGGGGTAGGGGCCGCACAGATACGCAGTATTTT. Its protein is CAGGRGRTDTQYF.

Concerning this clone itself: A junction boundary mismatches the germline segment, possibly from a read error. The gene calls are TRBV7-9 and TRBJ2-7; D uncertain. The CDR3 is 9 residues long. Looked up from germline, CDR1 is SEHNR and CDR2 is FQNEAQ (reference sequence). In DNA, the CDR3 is TGTGCCAGCAGCTCTCCGCCCCGATTC. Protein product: CASSSPPRF. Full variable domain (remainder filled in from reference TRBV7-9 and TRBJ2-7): DTGVSQNPRHKITKRGQNVTFRCDPISEHNRLYWYRQTLGQGPEFLTYFQNEAQLEKSRLLSDRFSAERPKGSFSTLEIQRTEQGDSAMYLCASSSPPRFGPGTRLTVT.

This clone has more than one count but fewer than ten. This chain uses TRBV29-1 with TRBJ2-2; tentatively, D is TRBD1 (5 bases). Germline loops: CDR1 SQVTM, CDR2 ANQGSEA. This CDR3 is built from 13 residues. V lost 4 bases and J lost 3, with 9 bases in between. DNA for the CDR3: TGCAGCGTTGGGCAGGGTTACACCGGGGAGCTGTTTTTT. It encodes CSVGQGYTGELFF.

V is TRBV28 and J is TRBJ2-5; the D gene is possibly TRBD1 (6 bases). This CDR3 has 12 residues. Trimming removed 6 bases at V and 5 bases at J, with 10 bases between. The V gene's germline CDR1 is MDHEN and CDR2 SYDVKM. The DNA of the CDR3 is TGTGCCAGCAGAACAGGGTTGGAGACCCAGTACTTC. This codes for CASRTGLETQYF.

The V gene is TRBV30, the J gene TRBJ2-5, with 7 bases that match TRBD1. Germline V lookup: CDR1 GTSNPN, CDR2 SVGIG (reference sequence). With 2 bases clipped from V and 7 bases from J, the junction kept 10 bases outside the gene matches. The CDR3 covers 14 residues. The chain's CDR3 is CAWSPRTGPRTQYF. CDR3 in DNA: TGTGCCTGGAGTCCTCGGACAGGTCCCCGGACCCAGTACTTC.

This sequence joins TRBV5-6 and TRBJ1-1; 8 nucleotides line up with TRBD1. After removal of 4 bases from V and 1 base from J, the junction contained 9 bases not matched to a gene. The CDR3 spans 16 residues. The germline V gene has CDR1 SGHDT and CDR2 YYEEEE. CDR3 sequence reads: CASSPRRDRRNTEAFF. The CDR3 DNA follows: TGTGCCAGCAGCCCGAGGAGGGACAGGAGGAACACTGAAGCTTTCTTT. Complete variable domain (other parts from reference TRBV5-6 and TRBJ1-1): DAGVTQSPTHLIKTRGQQVTLRCSPKSGHDTVSWYQQALGQGPQFIFQYYEEEERQRGNFPDRFSGHQFPNYSSELNVNALLLGDSALYLCASSPRRDRRNTEAFFGQGTRLTVV.

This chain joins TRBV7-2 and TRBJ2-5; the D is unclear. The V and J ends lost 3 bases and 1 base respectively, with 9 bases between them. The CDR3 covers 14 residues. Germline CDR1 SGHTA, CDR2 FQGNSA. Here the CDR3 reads CASSFTDLQETQYF. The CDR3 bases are TGTGCCAGCAGCTTTACAGATCTCCAAGAGACCCAGTACTTC.

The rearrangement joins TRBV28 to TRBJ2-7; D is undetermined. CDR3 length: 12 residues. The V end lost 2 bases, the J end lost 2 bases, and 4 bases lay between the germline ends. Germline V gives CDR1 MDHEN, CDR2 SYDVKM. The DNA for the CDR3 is TGTGCCAGCAGTTTAACCACCTACGAGCAGTACTTC. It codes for CASSLTTYEQYF.

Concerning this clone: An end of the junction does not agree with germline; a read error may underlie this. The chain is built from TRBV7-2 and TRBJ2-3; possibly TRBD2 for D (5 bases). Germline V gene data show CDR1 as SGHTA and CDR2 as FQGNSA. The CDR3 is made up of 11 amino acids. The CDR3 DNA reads TGTGCCAGCACCTTAAACGGGATGCAGTATTTT. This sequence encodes CASTLNGMQYF.

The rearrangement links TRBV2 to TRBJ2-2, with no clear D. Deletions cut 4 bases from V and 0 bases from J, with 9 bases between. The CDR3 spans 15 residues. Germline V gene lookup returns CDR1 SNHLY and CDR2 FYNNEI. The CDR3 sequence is CASSAASSNTGELFF. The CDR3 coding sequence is TGTGCCAGCAGTGCCGCGTCTTCGAACACCGGGGAGCTGTTTTTT. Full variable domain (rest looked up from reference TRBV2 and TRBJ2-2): EPEVTQTPSHQVTQMGQEVILRCVPISNHLYFYWYRQILGQKVEFLVSFYNNEISEKSEIFDDQFSVERPDGSNFTLKIRSTKLEDSAMYFCASSAASSNTGELFFGEGSRLTVL.

This CDR3 is CASSPGAGLTGYEQYF. CDR3 sequence (DNA): TGTGCCAGCAGCCCCGGGGCAGGGCTAACCGGCTACGAGCAGTACTTC. The gene calls are TRBV7-2 and TRBJ2-7; tentatively, D is TRBD1 or TRBD2 (5 bases each). The CDR3 is 16 amino acids. From germline, CDR1 is SGHTA and CDR2 FQGNSA. Trimming took off 5 bases at V and 3 bases at J, with 20 bases between the two ends.

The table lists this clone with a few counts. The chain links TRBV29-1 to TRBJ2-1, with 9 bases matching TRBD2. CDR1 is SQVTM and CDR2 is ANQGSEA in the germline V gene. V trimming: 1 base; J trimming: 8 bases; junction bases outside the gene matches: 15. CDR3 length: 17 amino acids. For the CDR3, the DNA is TGCAGCGTTGAAGGGCGGGTAGCGGGAGACTTTTTCGATGAGCAGTTCTTC. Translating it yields CSVEGRVAGDFFDEQFF.

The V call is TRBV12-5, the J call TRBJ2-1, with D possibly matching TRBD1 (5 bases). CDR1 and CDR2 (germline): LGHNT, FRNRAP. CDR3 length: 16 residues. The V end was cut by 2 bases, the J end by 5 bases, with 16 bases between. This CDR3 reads CASGLSVRRAHNEQFF. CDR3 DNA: TGTGCTAGTGGTTTGTCAGTCCGCAGGGCCCACAATGAGCAGTTCTTC.

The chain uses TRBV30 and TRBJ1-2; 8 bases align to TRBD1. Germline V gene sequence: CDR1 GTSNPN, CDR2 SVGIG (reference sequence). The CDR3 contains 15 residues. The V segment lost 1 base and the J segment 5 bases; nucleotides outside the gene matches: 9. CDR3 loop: CAWSDPWTGWYGYTF. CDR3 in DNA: TGTGCCTGGAGTGACCCGTGGACAGGGTGGTATGGCTACACCTTC.

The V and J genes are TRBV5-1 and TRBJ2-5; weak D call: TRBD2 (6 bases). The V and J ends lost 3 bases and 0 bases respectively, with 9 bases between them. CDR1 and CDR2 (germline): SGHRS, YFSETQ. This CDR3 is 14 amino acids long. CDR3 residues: CASSSRDYQETQYF. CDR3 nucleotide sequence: TGCGCCAGCAGCTCCCGGGACTACCAAGAGACCCAGTACTTC.